This passage covers 23 T cell receptor beta chains from one sample sequenced in a study of blood T cell repertoires in COVID-19. Generated by immunoSEQ multiplex PCR, the TCRdb table keeps only in-frame clones and is missing some. The table records 250,000 to 300,000 clones, approximately 87% of them present only once. Material for sequencing was peripheral blood. Receptors originate from a man aged 55 to 69 who had recovered from COVID-19.

The V call is TRBV9, the J call TRBJ2-3; D may be TRBD1 (7 bases). The germline V and J ends were trimmed by 2 bases and 0 bases, with 13 bases remaining between them. This CDR3 has 16 amino acids. Looked up from germline, CDR1 is SGDLS and CDR2 is YYNGEE. CDR3 sequence reads: CASSVAGGQSTDTQYF. In nucleotides, the CDR3 is TGTGCCAGCAGCGTTGCCGGGGGACAGAGCACAGATACGCAGTATTTT.

The CDR3 DNA is TGTGCCAGCTCACGGACTAGCGTTACCTACGAGCAGTACTTC. Translating gives CASSRTSVTYEQYF. The J gene is TRBJ2-7, the V gene TRBV18; 9 nucleotides line up with TRBD2. Germline V gene lookup returns CDR1 KGHSH and CDR2 LQKENI. After removal of 4 bases from V and 2 bases from J, the junction contained 3 bases not matched to a gene. This CDR3 spans 14 amino acids.

V gene TRBV30 combines with J gene TRBJ1-6; D is unclear. Per germline, CDR1 GTSNPN and CDR2 SVGIG (reference sequence). This CDR3 has 13 amino acids. V was pared by 2 bases and J by 7 bases, with 9 bases between. This CDR3 is CAWSYGLNSPLHF. CDR3 nucleotides: TGTGCCTGGAGTTACGGGTTAAATTCACCCCTCCACTTT.

The V call is TRBV30, the J call TRBJ1-6; 8 positions agree with TRBD1. The CDR3 covers 14 residues. Per germline, CDR1 GTSNPN and CDR2 SVGIG (reference sequence). Germline trimming cut 0 bases from V and 7 bases from J; bases unmatched to any gene: 2. In nucleotides, the CDR3 is TGTGCCTGGAGTGTGAACAGGGGGAATTCACCCCTCCACTTT. As protein: CAWSVNRGNSPLHF.

The chain carries TRBV2 and TRBJ2-1; 8 positions agree with TRBD2. Germline V gene sequence: CDR1 SNHLY, CDR2 FYNNEI. CDR3 length: 17 residues. The junction had 19 bases not matched to a gene; V was cut back by 7 bases and J by 8 bases. The CDR3 DNA is TGTGCCAGCACTTTTCTCTCCTCCGGGGGGGCGACGGATGAGCAGTTCTTC. Encoded protein: CASTFLSSGGATDEQFF.

This clone was found once. V is TRBV5-4 and J is TRBJ1-5, with 8 bases lining up with TRBD1. The CDR3 has 16 residues. The germline CDR1 and CDR2 sequences are SGHNT and YYREEE (reference sequence). V lost 3 bases and J lost 2; bases outside the gene matches: 7. The CDR3: CASSSYRGKGNQPQHF. CDR3 in DNA: TGTGCCAGCAGCTCGTACAGGGGGAAGGGCAATCAGCCCCAGCATTTT. Together with reference TRBV5-4 and TRBJ1-5, the CDR3 gives the full variable domain: ETGVTQSPTHLIKTRGQQVTLRCSSQSGHNTVSWYQQALGQGPQFIFQYYREEENGRGNFPPRFSGLQFPNYSSELNVNALELDDSALYLCASSSYRGKGNQPQHFGDGTRLSIL.

The chain is built from TRBV2 and TRBJ2-5; D is uncertain. In germline, CDR1 is SNHLY, CDR2 FYNNEI. Trimming cost V 6 bases and J 9 bases, with 11 bases left between them. The CDR3 sequence is 11 residues long. CDR3 protein: CASRAAQAQYF. The CDR3 nucleotides are TGTGCCAGCAGGGCTGCCCAGGCCCAGTACTTC.

This chain joins TRBV19 and TRBJ2-7; the D gene is possibly TRBD1 (6 bases). CDR3 length: 13 amino acids. V gave up 6 bases and J gave up 0 bases, with 9 bases separating them. Germline CDR1 is LNHDA and CDR2 is SQIVND (reference sequence). In DNA form, the CDR3 reads TGTGCCAGTAGAGGGACAAACTCCTACGAGCAGTACTTC. Its protein product is CASRGTNSYEQYF.

This clone was seen repeatedly, ten times or more. The rearrangement links TRBV18 to TRBJ2-7; D unclear. The CDR3 is 12 residues long. V was clipped by 1 base and J by 4 bases, with 5 bases between them. Germline V gives CDR1 KGHSH, CDR2 LQKENI. The CDR3 loop reads CASSPLGYEQYF. The DNA of the CDR3 is TGTGCCAGCTCACCACTCGGTTACGAGCAGTACTTC.

V gene TRBV7-8 combines with J gene TRBJ1-1; TRBD1 agrees at 7 bases. With 5 bases clipped from V and 0 bases from J, the junction kept 9 bases outside the gene matches. The CDR3 contains 16 residues. CDR1 and CDR2 from the germline V gene are SGHVS and FQNEAQ. CDR3 residues: CASSLRQGSMNTEAFF. DNA of the CDR3: TGTGCCAGCAGCCTAAGACAGGGCTCCATGAACACTGAAGCTTTCTTT.

This clone was observed once. The chain employs TRBV5-1 and TRBJ2-1; 9 nucleotides agree with TRBD1. This CDR3 has 14 amino acids. Losses at the gene ends were 2 bases for V and 6 bases for J; bases not matched to a gene: 3. Germline-derived CDR1 and CDR2 are SGHRS and YFSETQ. This CDR3 is CASSFRDRANEQFF. As DNA, the CDR3 is TGCGCCAGCAGCTTCCGGGACAGGGCCAATGAGCAGTTCTTC.

The chain carries TRBV28 and TRBJ1-2; D remains unclear. Germline V gene lookup returns CDR1 MDHEN and CDR2 SYDVKM. Between the trimmed V and J ends, which lost 2 bases and 8 bases, there was a span of 12 bases. The CDR3 is 13 residues long. This chain's CDR3 is CASSLVNINGYTF. CDR3 DNA sequence: TGTGCCAGCAGTTTAGTGAACATTAACGGCTACACCTTC.

The V gene is TRBV6-5, the J gene TRBJ1-1; D ambiguous. The CDR3 spans 13 residues. Trimming pared 2 bases from V and 0 bases from J, leaving 4 bases between. The germline gives CDR1 MNHEY, CDR2 SVGAGI. Here the CDR3 DNA reads TGTGCCAGCAGTTACCCCATGAACACTGAAGCTTTCTTT. It yields the protein CASSYPMNTEAFF.

This chain links TRBV7-2 with TRBJ1-1; 10 bases are shared with TRBD1. The V and J ends lost 4 bases and 6 bases, in that order; junction bases with no gene match: 8. CDR3 size: 15 residues. Per germline, CDR1 SGHTA and CDR2 FQGNSA. CDR3 nucleotide sequence: TGTGCCAGCAGCTACCGGGACAGGGGATTCGCTGAAGCTTTCTTT. Amino acids: CASSYRDRGFAEAFF.

This clone was observed a handful of times. The rearrangement joins TRBV3-1 (or the pseudogene TRBV3-2) to TRBJ2-3; no definite D call. This CDR3 comprises 17 residues. The V end was cut by 0 bases, the J end by 0 bases, with 13 bases between. Germline V gives CDR1 LGHDT, CDR2 YNNKEL (reference sequence). The CDR3 coding sequence is TGTGCCAGCAGCCAAGACAGTACGGGTACTAGCACAGATACGCAGTATTTT. Amino acid sequence: CASSQDSTGTSTDTQYF.

J is TRBJ2-5 and V is TRBV12-3 or TRBV12-4, with D possibly being TRBD2 (5 bases). The CDR3 totals 13 residues. V was cut by 4 bases and J by 9 bases, with 15 bases left in between. DNA of the CDR3: TGTGCCAGCAGTTCCTCACGTCCCGGGGCCCAGTACTTC. Translating gives CASSSSRPGAQYF.

The rearrangement joins TRBV6-5 to TRBJ1-2, with D perhaps matching TRBD1 (6 bases). CDR1 is MNHEY, CDR2 SVGAGI, per germline. This CDR3 region has 13 residues. V was cut by 6 bases and J by 3 bases, with 11 bases left in between. The CDR3 DNA reads TGTGCCAGCAGCCGACAGGTAGACTATGGCTACACCTTC. As protein: CASSRQVDYGYTF.

The V and J genes are TRBV14 and TRBJ1-2, with D perhaps matching TRBD1 (5 bases). Trimming left V 5 bases short and J 4 bases short, with 17 bases between. The length of the CDR3 is 15 residues. From germline, CDR1 is SGHDN and CDR2 FVKESK. The CDR3 loop reads CASSAALQGGYGYTF. DNA of the CDR3: TGTGCCAGCAGCGCGGCGCTGCAGGGCGGCTATGGCTACACCTTC.

The rearrangement uses TRBV7-9 and TRBJ1-5; D ambiguous. The V and J ends lost 3 bases and 9 bases respectively, with 9 bases between them. CDR3 length equals 12 residues. The germline V gene has CDR1 SEHNR and CDR2 FQNEAQ (reference sequence). DNA of the CDR3: TGTGCCAGCAGCTTGGGCGGAGGGCCCCAGCATTTT. As protein: CASSLGGGPQHF.

The V gene is TRBV5-1, the J gene TRBJ2-2; 12 nucleotides match TRBD2. Germline values: CDR1 SGHRS, CDR2 YFSETQ. J lost 4 bases, V lost 3 bases, and 7 bases had no gene match. This CDR3 comprises 17 residues. The chain's CDR3 is CASSWRTSGASTGELFF. Written as DNA, the CDR3 is TGCGCCAGCAGCTGGAGGACTAGCGGGGCGAGCACCGGGGAGCTGTTTTTT.

The V and J genes are TRBV28 and TRBJ2-3; a weak D match, TRBD1 (6 bases). The germline V gene has CDR1 MDHEN and CDR2 SYDVKM. This CDR3 has 15 residues. V shed 5 bases and J shed 5 bases, with 17 bases lying between them. The DNA of the CDR3 is TGTGCCAGCAGTCAAACAGGGTCAACTGAAGATACGCAGTATTTT. It translates to CASSQTGSTEDTQYF.

The V gene is TRBV5-1, the J gene TRBJ2-2; D not certain. Trimming stripped 0 bases from V and 1 base from J, with 4 bases between. Germline-derived CDR1 and CDR2 are SGHRS and YFSETQ. The CDR3 is made up of 14 amino acids. The CDR3 is CASSLEQNTGELFF. As DNA, the CDR3 is TGCGCCAGCAGCTTGGAGCAGAACACCGGGGAGCTGTTTTTT.

The chain carries TRBV6-1 and TRBJ1-6; D not certain. This CDR3 has 15 residues. Trimming removed 2 bases from V and 7 bases from J, with 12 bases in between. Germline-derived CDR1 and CDR2 are MNHNS and SASEGT. CDR3 loop: CASSEFGSTNSPLHF. Here the CDR3 DNA reads TGTGCCAGCAGTGAATTCGGGTCGACCAATTCACCCCTCCACTTT.